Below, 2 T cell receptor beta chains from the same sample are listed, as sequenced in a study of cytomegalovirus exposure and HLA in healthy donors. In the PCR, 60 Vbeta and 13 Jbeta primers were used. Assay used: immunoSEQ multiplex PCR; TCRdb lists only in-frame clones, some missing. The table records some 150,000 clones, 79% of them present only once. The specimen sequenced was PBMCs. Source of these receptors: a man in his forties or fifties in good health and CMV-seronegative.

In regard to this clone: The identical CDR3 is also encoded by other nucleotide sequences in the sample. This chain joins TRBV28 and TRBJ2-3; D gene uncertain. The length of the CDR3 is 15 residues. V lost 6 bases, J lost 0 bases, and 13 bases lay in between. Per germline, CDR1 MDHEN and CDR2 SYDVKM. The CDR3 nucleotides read TGTGCCAGCAGCTTCGCGTCCCATAGCACAGATACGCAGTATTTT. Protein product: CASSFASHSTDTQYF. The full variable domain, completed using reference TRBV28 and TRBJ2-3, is DVKVTQSSRYLVKRTGEKVFLECVQDMDHENMFWYRQDPGLGLRLIYFSYDVKMKEKGDIPEGYSVSREKKERFSLILESASTNQTSMYLCASSFASHSTDTQYFGPGTRLTVL.

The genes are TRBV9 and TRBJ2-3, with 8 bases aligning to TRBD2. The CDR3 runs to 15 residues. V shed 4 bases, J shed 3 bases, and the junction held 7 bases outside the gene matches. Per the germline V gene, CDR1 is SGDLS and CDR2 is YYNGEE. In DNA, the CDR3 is TGTGCCAGCAGCCCGGGCGGGAGGTTGACAGATACGCAGTATTTT. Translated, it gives CASSPGGRLTDTQYF.